This TCR beta chain was found in a study of early T cells in non-severe SARS-CoV-2 infection. MiXCR, run by TCRdb on the 5' RACE reads, gives a single entry per CDR3 protein. In the table there are approximately 52,000 distinct CDR3 sequences, just under 15% of which are singletons. From germline, CDR1 is DFQATT and CDR2 SNEGSKA (reference sequence). Trimming took off 4 bases at V and 2 bases at J, with 24 bases between the two ends. The CDR3 runs 17 residues. This clonotype was picked up a small number of times. This TCR was recovered from an adult who was a healthcare worker with PCR-confirmed SARS-CoV-2 infection or an uninfected control (not recorded which). Sequenced here: whole blood, sampled at baseline. V gene TRBV20-1 combines with J gene TRBJ2-7; D remains unclear. CDR3 sequence: CSANRPIFGRTPYEQYF. DNA for the CDR3: TGCAGTGCTAACCGTCCTATCTTCGGCAGAACCCCCTACGAGCAGTACTTC.